Included here is one T cell receptor (beta chain) sequence, with context. The V gene end was trimmed by 4 bases and the J gene end by 5 bases; junction bases not matched to a gene: 1. There are 14 residues in the CDR3. CDR1 is LGHDT, CDR2 YNNKEL, per germline (reference sequence). Assay: immunoSEQ multiplex PCR; the TCRdb copy retains only in-frame clones and omits some. The table includes about 270,000 clones, less than 90% detected once. This specimen comes from a study of blood T cell repertoires in COVID-19. Study summary: COVID-19 samples, acute and convalescent, were from the United States, Italy and Spain.

This clonotype was obtained from a human donor in a cohort sampled during active COVID-19. The sample comprised peripheral blood. The rearrangement links TRBV3-1 (or the pseudogene TRBV3-2) to TRBJ2-7; 14 nucleotides agree with TRBD2. CDR3 amino acids: CASSRGLAGDEQYF. In DNA form, the CDR3 reads TGTGCCAGCAGCCGGGGACTAGCGGGAGACGAGCAGTACTTC.